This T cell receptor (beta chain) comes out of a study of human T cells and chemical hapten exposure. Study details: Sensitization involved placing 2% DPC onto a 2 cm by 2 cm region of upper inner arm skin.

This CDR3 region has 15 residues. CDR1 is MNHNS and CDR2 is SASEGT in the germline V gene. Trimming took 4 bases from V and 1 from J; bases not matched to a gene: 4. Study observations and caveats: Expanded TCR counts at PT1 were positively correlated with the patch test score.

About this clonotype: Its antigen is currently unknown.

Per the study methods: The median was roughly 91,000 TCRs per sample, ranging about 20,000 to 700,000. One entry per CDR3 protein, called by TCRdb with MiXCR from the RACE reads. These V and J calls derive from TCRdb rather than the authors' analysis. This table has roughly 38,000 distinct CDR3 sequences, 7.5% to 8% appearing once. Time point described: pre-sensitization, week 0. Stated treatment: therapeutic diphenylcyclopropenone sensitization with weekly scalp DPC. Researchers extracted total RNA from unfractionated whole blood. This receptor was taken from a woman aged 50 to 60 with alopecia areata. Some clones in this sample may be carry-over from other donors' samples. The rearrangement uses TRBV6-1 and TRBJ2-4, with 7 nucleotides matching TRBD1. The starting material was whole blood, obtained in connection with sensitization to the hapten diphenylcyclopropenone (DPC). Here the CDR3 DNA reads TGTGCCAGCAGTGGACAGGGACGCGCCAAAAACATTCAGTACTTC. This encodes CASSGQGRAKNIQYF.